The clone carrying this T cell receptor beta chain was counted many times. This sample was taken from a study of breast tumors, draining lymph nodes, adjacent tissues. Via MiXCR, TCRdb re-called the multiplex PCR reads, giving one row per CDR3 protein. The data contain more than 250,000 distinct CDR3 sequences, around 31% of them singletons. The lymph nodes were axillary draining lymph nodes from breast cancer patients. The germline CDR1 and CDR2 sequences are SEHNR and FQNEAQ (reference sequence). V was cut by 2 bases and J by 0 bases, with 7 bases left in between. The CDR3 length is 15 residues. The sequence derives from a female donor with breast cancer. Some clones in this sample may be carry-over from other donors' samples. The chain combines TRBV7-9 with TRBJ2-2; TRBD2 might be the D (5 bases). Material for sequencing was axillary lymph node tissue. CDR3 in amino acids: CASSLSGTNTGELFF. In DNA form, the CDR3 reads TGTGCCAGCAGCTTAAGCGGAACGAACACCGGGGAGCTGTTTTTT.